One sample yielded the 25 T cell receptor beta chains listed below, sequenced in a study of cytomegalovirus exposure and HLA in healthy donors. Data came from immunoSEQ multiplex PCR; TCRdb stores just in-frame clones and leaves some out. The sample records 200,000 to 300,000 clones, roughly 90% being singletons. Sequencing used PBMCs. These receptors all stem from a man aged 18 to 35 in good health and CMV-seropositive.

CDR3 protein: CASSQDMRPQPQHF. DNA of the CDR3: TGCGCCAGCAGCCAAGACATGCGCCCCCAGCCCCAGCATTTT. The gene calls are TRBV4-3 and TRBJ1-5; no clear D gene. This CDR3 comprises 14 residues. Germline V gene lookup returns CDR1 LGHNA and CDR2 YSLEER. V shed 0 bases and J shed 7 bases, with 10 bases lying between them.

The CDR3 nucleotides read TGTGCCAGCAGGTCGGGACAGGGACAGCCCCAGCATTTT. Translating gives CASRSGQGQPQHF. This chain uses TRBV6-6 with TRBJ1-5; TRBD1 matches at 9 bases. J was trimmed by 7 bases and V by 6 bases; bases with no gene match: 4. CDR1 and CDR2 (germline): MNHNY, SVGAGI (reference sequence). The length of the CDR3 is 13 residues.

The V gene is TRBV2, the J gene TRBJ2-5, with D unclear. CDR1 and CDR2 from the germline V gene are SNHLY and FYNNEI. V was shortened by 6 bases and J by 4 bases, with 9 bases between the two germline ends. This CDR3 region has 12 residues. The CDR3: CASRGKRETQYF. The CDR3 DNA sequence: TGTGCCAGCAGGGGGAAGCGAGAGACCCAGTACTTC.

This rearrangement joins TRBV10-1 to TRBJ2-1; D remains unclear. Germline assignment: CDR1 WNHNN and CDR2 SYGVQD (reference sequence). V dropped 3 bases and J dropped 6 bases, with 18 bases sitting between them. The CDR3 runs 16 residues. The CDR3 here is CASSDLGKTLSNEQFF. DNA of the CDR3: TGCGCCAGCAGTGATCTAGGGAAAACTTTATCCAATGAGCAGTTCTTC.

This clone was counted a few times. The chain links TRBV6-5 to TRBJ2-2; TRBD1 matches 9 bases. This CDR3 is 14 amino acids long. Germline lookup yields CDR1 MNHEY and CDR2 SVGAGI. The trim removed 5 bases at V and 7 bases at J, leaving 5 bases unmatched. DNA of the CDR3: TGTGCCAGCAGTAAACAGGGGGCGAGCGGGGAGCTGTTTTTT. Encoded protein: CASSKQGASGELFF.

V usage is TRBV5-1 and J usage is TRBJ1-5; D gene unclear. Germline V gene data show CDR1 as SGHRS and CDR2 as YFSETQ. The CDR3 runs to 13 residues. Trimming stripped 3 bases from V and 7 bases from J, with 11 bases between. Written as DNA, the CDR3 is TGCGCCAGCAGCTCCGGTGTTGGCCAGCCCCAGCATTTT. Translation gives CASSSGVGQPQHF.

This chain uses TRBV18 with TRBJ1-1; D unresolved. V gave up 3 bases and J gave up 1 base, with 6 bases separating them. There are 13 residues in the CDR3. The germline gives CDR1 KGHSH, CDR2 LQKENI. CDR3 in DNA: TGTGCCAGCTCACCCGGGGAGAACACTGAAGCTTTCTTT. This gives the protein CASSPGENTEAFF.

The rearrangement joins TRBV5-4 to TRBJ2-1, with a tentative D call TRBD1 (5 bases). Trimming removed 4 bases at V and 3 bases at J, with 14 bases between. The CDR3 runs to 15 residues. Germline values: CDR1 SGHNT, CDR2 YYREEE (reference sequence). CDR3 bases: TGTGCCAGCAGCCTGGGGCTAGGGCGCTACAATGAGCAGTTCTTC. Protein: CASSLGLGRYNEQFF.

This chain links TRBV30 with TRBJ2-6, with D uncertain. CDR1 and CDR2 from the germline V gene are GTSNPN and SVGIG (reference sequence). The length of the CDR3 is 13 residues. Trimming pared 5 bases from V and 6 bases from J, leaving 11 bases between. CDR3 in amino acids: CAWWGFTANVLTF. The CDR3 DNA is TGTGCCTGGTGGGGTTTTACGGCCAACGTCCTGACTTTC.

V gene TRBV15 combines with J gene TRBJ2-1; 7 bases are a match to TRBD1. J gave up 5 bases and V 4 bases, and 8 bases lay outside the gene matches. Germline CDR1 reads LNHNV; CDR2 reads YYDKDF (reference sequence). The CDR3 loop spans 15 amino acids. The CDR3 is CATSNPKDRDNEQFF. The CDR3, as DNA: TGTGCCACCAGCAACCCCAAAGACAGGGACAATGAGCAGTTCTTC.

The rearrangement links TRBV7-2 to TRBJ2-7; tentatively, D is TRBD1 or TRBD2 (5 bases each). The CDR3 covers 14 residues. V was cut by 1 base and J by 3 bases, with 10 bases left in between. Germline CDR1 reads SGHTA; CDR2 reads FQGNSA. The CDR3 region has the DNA TGTGCCAGCAGCTTAGATAGGGGACGCTACGAGCAGTACTTC. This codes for CASSLDRGRYEQYF.

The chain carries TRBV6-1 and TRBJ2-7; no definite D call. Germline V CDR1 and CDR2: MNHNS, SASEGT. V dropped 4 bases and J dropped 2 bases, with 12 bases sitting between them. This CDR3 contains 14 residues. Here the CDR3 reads CASSVLGPPYEQYF. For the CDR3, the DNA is TGTGCCAGCAGTGTCCTAGGGCCCCCCTACGAGCAGTACTTC.

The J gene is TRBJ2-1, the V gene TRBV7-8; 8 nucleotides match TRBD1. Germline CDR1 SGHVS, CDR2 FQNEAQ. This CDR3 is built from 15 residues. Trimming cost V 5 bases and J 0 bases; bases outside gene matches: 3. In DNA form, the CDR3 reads TGTGCCAGCAGCCTACAGGGGGACTCCTACAATGAGCAGTTCTTC. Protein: CASSLQGDSYNEQFF.

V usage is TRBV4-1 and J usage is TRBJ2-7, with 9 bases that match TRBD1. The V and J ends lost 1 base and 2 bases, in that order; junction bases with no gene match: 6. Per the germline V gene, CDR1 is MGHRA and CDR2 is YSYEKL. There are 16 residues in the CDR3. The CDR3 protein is CASSQVWTGVAYEQYF. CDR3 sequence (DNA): TGCGCCAGCAGCCAAGTATGGACAGGGGTTGCCTACGAGCAGTACTTC.

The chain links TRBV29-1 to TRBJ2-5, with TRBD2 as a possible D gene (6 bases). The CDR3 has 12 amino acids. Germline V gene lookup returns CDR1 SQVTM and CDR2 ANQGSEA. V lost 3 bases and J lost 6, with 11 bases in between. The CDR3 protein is CSVDAGGQTQYF. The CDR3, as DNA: TGCAGCGTTGACGCCGGGGGACAGACCCAGTACTTC.

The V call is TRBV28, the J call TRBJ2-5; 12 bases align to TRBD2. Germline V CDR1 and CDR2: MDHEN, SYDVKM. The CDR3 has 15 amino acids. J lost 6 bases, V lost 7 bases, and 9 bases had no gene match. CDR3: CASTTSGRVGKTQYF. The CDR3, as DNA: TGTGCCAGCACGACTAGCGGGAGAGTTGGGAAGACCCAGTACTTC. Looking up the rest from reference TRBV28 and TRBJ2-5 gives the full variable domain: DVKVTQSSRYLVKRTGEKVFLECVQDMDHENMFWYRQDPGLGLRLIYFSYDVKMKEKGDIPEGYSVSREKKERFSLILESASTNQTSMYLCASTTSGRVGKTQYFGPGTRLLVL.

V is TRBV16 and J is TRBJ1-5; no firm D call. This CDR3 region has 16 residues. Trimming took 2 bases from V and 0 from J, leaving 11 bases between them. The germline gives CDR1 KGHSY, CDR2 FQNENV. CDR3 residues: CASSQTELYSNQPQHF. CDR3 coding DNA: TGTGCCAGCAGCCAAACGGAGTTATATAGCAATCAGCCCCAGCATTTT.

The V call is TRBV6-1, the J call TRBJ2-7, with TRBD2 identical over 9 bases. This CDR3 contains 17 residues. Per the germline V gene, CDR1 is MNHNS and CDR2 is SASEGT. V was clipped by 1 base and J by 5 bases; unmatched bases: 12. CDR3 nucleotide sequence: TGTGCCAGCAGTGAAGAGAGTGGTAGCGGGAGAAGGCACGAGCAGTACTTC. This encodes CASSEESGSGRRHEQYF.

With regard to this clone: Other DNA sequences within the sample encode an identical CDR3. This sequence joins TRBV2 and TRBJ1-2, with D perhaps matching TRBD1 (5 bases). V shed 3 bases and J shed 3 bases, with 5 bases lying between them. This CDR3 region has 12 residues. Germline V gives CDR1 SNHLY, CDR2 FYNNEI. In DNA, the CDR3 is TGTGCCAGCAGTGACAGGGACTATGGCTACACCTTC. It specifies CASSDRDYGYTF.

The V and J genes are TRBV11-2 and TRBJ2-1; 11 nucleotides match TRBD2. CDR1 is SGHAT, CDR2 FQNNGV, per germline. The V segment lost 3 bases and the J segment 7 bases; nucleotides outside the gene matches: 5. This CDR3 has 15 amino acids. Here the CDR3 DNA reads TGTGCCAGCAGCTTTCTTAGCGGGAGGGGTAATGAGCAGTTCTTC. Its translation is CASSFLSGRGNEQFF.

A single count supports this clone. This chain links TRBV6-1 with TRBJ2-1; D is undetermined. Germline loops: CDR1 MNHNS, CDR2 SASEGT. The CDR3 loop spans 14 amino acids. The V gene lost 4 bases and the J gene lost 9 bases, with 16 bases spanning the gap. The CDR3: CASSAEADMSEQFF. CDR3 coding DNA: TGTGCCAGCAGTGCCGAAGCTGACATGAGTGAGCAGTTCTTC.

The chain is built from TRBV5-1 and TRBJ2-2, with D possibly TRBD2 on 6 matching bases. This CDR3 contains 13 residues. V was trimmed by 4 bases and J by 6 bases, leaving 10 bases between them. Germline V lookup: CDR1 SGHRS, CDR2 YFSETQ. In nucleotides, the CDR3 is TGCGCCAGCAGCGGCGGGGCCCCCGGGGAGCTGTTTTTT. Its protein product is CASSGGAPGELFF.

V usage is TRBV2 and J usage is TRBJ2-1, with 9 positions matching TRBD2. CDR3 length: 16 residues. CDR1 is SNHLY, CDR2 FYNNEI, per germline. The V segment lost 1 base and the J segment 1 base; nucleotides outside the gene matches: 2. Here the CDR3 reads CASSEGLAVSYNEQFF. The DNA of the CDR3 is TGTGCCAGCAGTGAAGGACTAGCGGTTTCCTACAATGAGCAGTTCTTC.

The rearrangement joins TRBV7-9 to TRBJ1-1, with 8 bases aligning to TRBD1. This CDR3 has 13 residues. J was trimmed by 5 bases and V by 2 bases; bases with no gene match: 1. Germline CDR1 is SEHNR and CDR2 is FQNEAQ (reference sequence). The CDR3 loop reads CASSLTGGTEAFF. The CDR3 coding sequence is TGTGCCAGCAGCTTAACAGGGGGAACTGAAGCTTTCTTT.

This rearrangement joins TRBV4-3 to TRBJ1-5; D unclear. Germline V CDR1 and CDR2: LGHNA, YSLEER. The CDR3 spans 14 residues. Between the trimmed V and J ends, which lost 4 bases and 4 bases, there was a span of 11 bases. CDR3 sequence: CASSLNRGNQPQHF. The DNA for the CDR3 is TGCGCCAGCAGCCTAAACCGGGGAAATCAGCCCCAGCATTTT.